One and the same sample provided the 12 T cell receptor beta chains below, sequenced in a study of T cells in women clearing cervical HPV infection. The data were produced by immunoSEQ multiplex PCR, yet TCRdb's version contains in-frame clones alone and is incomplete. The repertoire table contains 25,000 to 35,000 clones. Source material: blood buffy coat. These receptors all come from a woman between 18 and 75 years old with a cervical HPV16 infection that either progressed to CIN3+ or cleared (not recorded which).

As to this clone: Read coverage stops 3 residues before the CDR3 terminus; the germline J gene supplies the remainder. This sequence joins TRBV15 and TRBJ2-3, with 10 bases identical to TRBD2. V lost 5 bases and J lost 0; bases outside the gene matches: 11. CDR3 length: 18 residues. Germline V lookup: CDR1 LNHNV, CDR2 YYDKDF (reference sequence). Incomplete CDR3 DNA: TGTGCCACCAGCGATATCCCGGGACTAGCGTTGAGCACAGATACG. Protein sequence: CATSDIPGLALSTDT. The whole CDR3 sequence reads CATSDIPGLALSTDTQYF.

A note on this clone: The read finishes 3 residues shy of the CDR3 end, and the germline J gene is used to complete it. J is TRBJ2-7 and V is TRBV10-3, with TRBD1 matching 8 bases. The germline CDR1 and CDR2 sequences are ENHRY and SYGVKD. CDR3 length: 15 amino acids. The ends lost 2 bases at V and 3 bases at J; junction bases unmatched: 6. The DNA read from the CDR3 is TGTGCCATCAGTGAGGTGGGACAGGCCCTCTACGAG. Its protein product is CAISEVGQALYE. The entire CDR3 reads CAISEVGQALYEQYF.

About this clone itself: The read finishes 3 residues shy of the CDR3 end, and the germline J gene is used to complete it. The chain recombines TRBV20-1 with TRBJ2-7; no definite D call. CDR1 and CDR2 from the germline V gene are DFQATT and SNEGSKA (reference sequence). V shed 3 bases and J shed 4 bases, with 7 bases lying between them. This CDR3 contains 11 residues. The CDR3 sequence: CSARLEYEQYF. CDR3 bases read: TGCAGTGCTAGGCTAGAGTACGAG.

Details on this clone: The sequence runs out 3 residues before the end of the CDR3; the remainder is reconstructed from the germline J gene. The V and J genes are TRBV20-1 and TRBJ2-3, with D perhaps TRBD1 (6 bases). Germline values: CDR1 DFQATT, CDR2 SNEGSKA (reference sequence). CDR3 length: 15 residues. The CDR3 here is CSAIYNNDRRETQYF. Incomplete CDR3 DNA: TGCAGTGCTATTTATAACAATGACAGGAGAGAGACG.

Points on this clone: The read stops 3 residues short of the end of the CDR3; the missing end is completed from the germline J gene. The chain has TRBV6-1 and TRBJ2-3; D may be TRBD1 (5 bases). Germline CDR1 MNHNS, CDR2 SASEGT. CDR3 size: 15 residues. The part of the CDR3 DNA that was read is TGTGCCAGCAGTGAGAGACAGCCTTCCCAAGAGACG. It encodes CASSERQPSQET. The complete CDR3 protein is CASSERQPSQETQYF.

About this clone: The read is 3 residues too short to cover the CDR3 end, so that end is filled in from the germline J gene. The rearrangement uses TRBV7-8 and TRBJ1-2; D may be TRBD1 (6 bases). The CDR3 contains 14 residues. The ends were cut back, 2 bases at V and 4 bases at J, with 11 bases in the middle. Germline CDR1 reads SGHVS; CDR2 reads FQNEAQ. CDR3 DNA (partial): TGTGCCAGCAGCTTATCGACAGGATCCTATGGC. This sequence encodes CASSLSTGSYG. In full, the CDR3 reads CASSLSTGSYGYTF.

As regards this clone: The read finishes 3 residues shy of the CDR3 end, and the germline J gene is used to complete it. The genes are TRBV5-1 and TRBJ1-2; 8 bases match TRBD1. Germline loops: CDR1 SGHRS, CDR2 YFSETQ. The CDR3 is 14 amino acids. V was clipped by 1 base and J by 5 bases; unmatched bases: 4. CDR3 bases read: TGCGCCAGCAGCTTGCAGGGGGCAGAATATGGC. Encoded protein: CASSLQGAEYG. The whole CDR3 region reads CASSLQGAEYGYTF.

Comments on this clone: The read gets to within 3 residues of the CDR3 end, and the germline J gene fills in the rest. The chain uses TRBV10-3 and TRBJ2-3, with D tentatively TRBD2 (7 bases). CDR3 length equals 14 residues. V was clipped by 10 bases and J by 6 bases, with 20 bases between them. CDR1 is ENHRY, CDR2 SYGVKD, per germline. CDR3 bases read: TGTGCCACTCGAGGGGGGGCAGGGGCCGATACG. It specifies CATRGGAGADT. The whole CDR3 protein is CATRGGAGADTQYF.

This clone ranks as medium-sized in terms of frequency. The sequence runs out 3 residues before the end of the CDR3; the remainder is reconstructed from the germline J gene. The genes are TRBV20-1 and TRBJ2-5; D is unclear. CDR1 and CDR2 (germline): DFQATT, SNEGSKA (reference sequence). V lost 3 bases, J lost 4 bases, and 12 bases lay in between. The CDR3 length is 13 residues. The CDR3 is CSASNSRRETQYF. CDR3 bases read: TGCAGTGCTAGCAATTCCAGAAGAGAGACC.

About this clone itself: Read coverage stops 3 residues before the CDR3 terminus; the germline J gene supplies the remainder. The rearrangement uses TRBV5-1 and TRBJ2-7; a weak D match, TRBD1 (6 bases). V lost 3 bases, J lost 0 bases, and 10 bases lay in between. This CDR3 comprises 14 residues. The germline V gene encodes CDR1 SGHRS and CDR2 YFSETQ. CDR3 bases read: TGCGCCAGCAGCTATACAGGGAGCTCCTACGAG. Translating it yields CASSYTGSSYE. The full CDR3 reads CASSYTGSSYEQYF.

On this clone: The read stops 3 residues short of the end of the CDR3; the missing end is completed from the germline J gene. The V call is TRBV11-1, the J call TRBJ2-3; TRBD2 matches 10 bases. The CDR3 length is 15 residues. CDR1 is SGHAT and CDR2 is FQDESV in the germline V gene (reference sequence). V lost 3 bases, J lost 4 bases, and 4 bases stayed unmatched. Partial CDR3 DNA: TGTGCCAGCAGCTTTAGTCTAGCGGGAGCAGATACG. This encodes CASSFSLAGADT. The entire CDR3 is CASSFSLAGADTQYF.

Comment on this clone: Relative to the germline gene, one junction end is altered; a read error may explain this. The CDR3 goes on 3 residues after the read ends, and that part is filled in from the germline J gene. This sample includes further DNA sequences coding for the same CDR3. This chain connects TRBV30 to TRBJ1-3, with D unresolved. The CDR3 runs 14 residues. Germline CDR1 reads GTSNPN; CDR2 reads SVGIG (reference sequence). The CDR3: CAWTGGVGGNTIYF. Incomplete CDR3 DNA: TGTGCCTGGACGGGCGGGGTGGGTGGAAACACG.